The 27 T cell receptor beta chains listed next were all sequenced from one sample in a study of T cell changes during pregnancy in multiple sclerosis. The data were produced by immunoSEQ multiplex PCR, yet TCRdb's version contains in-frame clones alone and is incomplete. The sample yields around 78,000 clones, roughly 93% seen once. The material was peripheral blood, obtained in the second trimester of pregnancy. The receptors here all came from a female donor with multiple sclerosis, enrolled in a pregnancy study.

V and J are TRBV9 and TRBJ1-1; 7 positions match TRBD1. The germline V gene encodes CDR1 SGDLS and CDR2 YYNGEE. This CDR3 is built from 15 residues. V lost 4 bases to trimming and J lost 0 bases; unmatched junction nucleotides: 6. CDR3 protein: CASSPGGQMNTEAFF. The DNA of the CDR3 is TGTGCCAGCAGCCCCGGGGGACAGATGAACACTGAAGCTTTCTTT.

This chain joins TRBV7-8 and TRBJ2-1; tentatively, D is TRBD1 (7 bases). This CDR3 has 13 residues. Germline CDR1 and CDR2: SGHVS and FQNEAQ. The V end was cut by 11 bases, the J end by 3 bases, with 14 bases between. CDR3 bases: TGTGCCGGAGGCAGGGGGGACTACAATGAGCAGTTCTTC. This codes for CAGGRGDYNEQFF.

The chain couples TRBV5-1 to TRBJ1-2; D uncertain. This CDR3 comprises 14 residues. Germline loops: CDR1 SGHRS, CDR2 YFSETQ. V was pared by 0 bases and J by 7 bases, with 13 bases between. CDR3 residues: CASSLDVAGAGYTF. CDR3 DNA sequence: TGCGCCAGCAGCTTGGATGTAGCGGGCGCTGGCTACACCTTC.

The chain is built from TRBV7-9 and TRBJ1-5; 8 positions match TRBD1. V lost 4 bases and J lost 2; bases outside the gene matches: 10. Germline CDR1 and CDR2: SEHNR and FQNEAQ (reference sequence). This CDR3 has 17 residues. CDR3 sequence: CASSYFPTTGGNQPQHF. The CDR3 region has the DNA TGTGCCAGCAGCTACTTCCCAACGACAGGGGGCAATCAGCCCCAGCATTTT.

This clone was picked up one time. This rearrangement joins TRBV11-2 to TRBJ2-1; 9 bases match TRBD2. Germline V gene lookup returns CDR1 SGHAT and CDR2 FQNNGV. This CDR3 is 19 amino acids long. V lost 3 bases, J lost 2 bases, and 14 bases stayed unmatched. The CDR3 region is CASSLGFGLGGGAYNEQFF. In DNA form, the CDR3 reads TGTGCCAGCAGCTTGGGATTTGGGCTTGGCGGGGGGGCCTACAATGAGCAGTTCTTC.

The V call is TRBV5-1, the J call TRBJ1-3; perhaps TRBD1 as D (5 bases). Per the germline V gene, CDR1 is SGHRS and CDR2 is YFSETQ. Trimming removed 4 bases from V and 0 bases from J, with 11 bases in between. The CDR3 runs 15 residues. The CDR3 spells CASSDSETSGNTIYF. CDR3 nucleotide sequence: TGCGCCAGCAGCGACAGTGAGACCTCTGGAAACACCATATATTTT.

The chain uses TRBV7-3 and TRBJ2-6; D gene unclear. The CDR3 has 17 amino acids. The germline CDR1 and CDR2 sequences are SGHTA and FQGTGA. V lost 5 bases and J 2 bases, leaving 16 bases between the germline ends. In nucleotides, the CDR3 is TGTGCCAGCAGCCCCCGGAGTAATGGCGCTGGGGCCAACGTCCTGACTTTC. As protein: CASSPRSNGAGANVLTF. The entire variable domain, with the rest obtained from reference TRBV7-3 and TRBJ2-6, is as follows: GAGVSQTPSNKVTEKGKYVELRCDPISGHTALYWYRQSLGQGPEFLIYFQGTGAADDSGLPNDRFFAVRPEGSVSTLKIQRTERGDSAVYLCASSPRSNGAGANVLTFGAGSRLTVL.

V is TRBV6-1 and J is TRBJ2-7; no reliable D call. V was trimmed by 3 bases and J by 6 bases, leaving 12 bases between them. The CDR3 is 13 amino acids. Germline CDR1 is MNHNS and CDR2 is SASEGT. This CDR3 reads CASSEVSHGEQYF. The DNA of the CDR3 is TGTGCCAGCAGTGAGGTGAGCCACGGCGAGCAGTACTTC.

The rearrangement links TRBV29-1 to TRBJ2-2; the D gene is possibly TRBD1 (5 bases). The germline V gene has CDR1 SQVTM and CDR2 ANQGSEA. V lost 4 bases to trimming and J lost 4 bases, with 13 bases between them. The CDR3 extends over 14 amino acids. The CDR3 DNA follows: TGCAGCGTTGCCTCAGGGTTAGGCACCGGGGAGCTGTTTTTT. Translating gives CSVASGLGTGELFF.

CDR3 residues: CASSSGPPNEQFF. The CDR3 coding sequence is TGTGCCAGCAGCAGCGGGCCCCCCAATGAGCAGTTCTTC. The chain is built from TRBV7-6 and TRBJ2-1, with D tentatively TRBD2 (6 bases). From germline, CDR1 is SGHVS and CDR2 FNYEAQ. The CDR3 length is 13 residues. The V end was cut by 5 bases, the J end by 6 bases, with 11 bases between. Full variable domain (rest looked up from reference TRBV7-6 and TRBJ2-1): GAGVSQSPRYKVTKRGQDVALRCDPISGHVSLYWYRQALGQGPEFLTYFNYEAQQDKSGLPNDRFSAERPEGSISTLTIQRTEQRDSAMYRCASSSGPPNEQFFGPGTRLTVL.

This chain connects TRBV9 to TRBJ2-1; TRBD1 matches at 9 bases. J lost 6 bases, V lost 4 bases, and 5 bases had no gene match. The CDR3 sequence is 14 residues long. Germline V gene lookup returns CDR1 SGDLS and CDR2 YYNGEE. DNA of the CDR3: TGTGCCAGCAGCCCTCGGACAGGGGTCAATGAGCAGTTCTTC. Protein sequence: CASSPRTGVNEQFF.

The chain joins TRBV4-1 to TRBJ1-6; tentatively, D is TRBD1 (6 bases). The length of the CDR3 is 16 residues. V lost 0 bases to trimming and J lost 10 bases, with 16 bases between them. Per the germline V gene, CDR1 is MGHRA and CDR2 is YSYEKL. The CDR3 coding sequence is TGCGCCAGCAGCCAAGAGCCACAAGGGGGGGGCTCACCCCTCCACTTT. Residues: CASSQEPQGGGSPLHF.

The chain links TRBV9 to TRBJ1-1; D is possibly TRBD1 (6 bases). The CDR3 runs 15 residues. V was cut by 0 bases and J by 0 bases, with 9 bases left in between. Germline V gives CDR1 SGDLS, CDR2 YYNGEE. This CDR3 is CASSVVQGVNTEAFF. CDR3 DNA: TGTGCCAGCAGCGTAGTACAGGGAGTGAACACTGAAGCTTTCTTT.

This chain connects TRBV5-1 to TRBJ2-5, with 7 bases identical to TRBD2. Trimming took 0 bases from V and 9 from J; bases not matched to a gene: 8. The CDR3 covers 14 residues. The germline V gene encodes CDR1 SGHRS and CDR2 YFSETQ. The CDR3 here is CASSLEGSREAQYF. Here the CDR3 DNA reads TGCGCCAGCAGCTTGGAAGGCAGCCGGGAGGCCCAGTACTTC.

V gene TRBV28 combines with J gene TRBJ1-1; D unresolved. Trimming cost V 10 bases and J 4 bases, with 10 bases left between them. This CDR3 spans 11 amino acids. Germline lookup yields CDR1 MDHEN and CDR2 SYDVKM. CDR3 nucleotide sequence: TGTGCCATTCAATGGGCCACTGAAGCTTTCTTT. Translated: CAIQWATEAFF.

The J gene is TRBJ2-3, the V gene TRBV6-1; no reliable D call. Germline loops: CDR1 MNHNS, CDR2 SASEGT. This CDR3 has 13 amino acids. V lost 6 bases and J lost 0, with 7 bases in between. CDR3 nucleotides: TGTGCCAGCAGGGTACACAGCACAGATACGCAGTATTTT. This translates into CASRVHSTDTQYF.

As DNA, the CDR3 is TGTGCCAGCACCGGGACTAGCGGGGAAAACACCGGGGAGCTGTTTTTT. It yields the protein CASTGTSGENTGELFF. The rearrangement links TRBV25-1 to TRBJ2-2; 13 bases line up with TRBD2. Germline-derived CDR1 and CDR2 are MGHDK and SYGVNS. The CDR3 loop spans 16 amino acids. Losses at the gene ends were 7 bases for V and 2 bases for J; bases not matched to a gene: 4.

Turning to this clone: At one end the junction does not follow the germline gene, possibly because of a read error. V usage is TRBV6-5 and J usage is TRBJ2-7; D is perhaps TRBD1 (5 bases). Germline CDR1 MNHEY, CDR2 SVGAGI. The CDR3 contains 11 residues. CDR3 amino acids: CASSYWYRSRF. In DNA form, the CDR3 reads TGTGCCAGCAGTTACTGGTACAGGAGTAGATTC.

J is TRBJ2-7 and V is TRBV27, with 7 bases fitting TRBD2. Germline values: CDR1 MNHEY, CDR2 SMNVEV (reference sequence). J lost 2 bases, V lost 2 bases, and 6 bases had no gene match. The CDR3 is made up of 15 amino acids. The CDR3 DNA is TGTGCCAGCAGTTTACGGGGGGACGGGCCCTACGAGCAGTACTTC. This codes for CASSLRGDGPYEQYF.

The rearrangement links TRBV2 to TRBJ1-4; D is uncertain. The germline V gene has CDR1 SNHLY and CDR2 FYNNEI. This CDR3 comprises 14 residues. V was clipped by 1 base and J by 6 bases, with 9 bases between them. Written as DNA, the CDR3 is TGTGCCAGCAGTGAAGGCAGGTCGTATGAAAAACTGTTTTTT. This gives the protein CASSEGRSYEKLFF.

The chain combines TRBV27 with TRBJ2-7, with 7 nucleotides matching TRBD1. Germline-derived CDR1 and CDR2 are MNHEY and SMNVEV (reference sequence). The CDR3 is 13 amino acids. The V and J ends lost 3 bases and 3 bases, in that order; junction bases with no gene match: 2. CDR3 region: CASSFTGDYEQYF. CDR3 DNA: TGTGCCAGCAGTTTCACAGGGGACTACGAGCAGTACTTC.

The V and J genes are TRBV7-8 and TRBJ2-7; 7 bases are shared with TRBD2. Germline-derived CDR1 and CDR2 are SGHVS and FQNEAQ. The CDR3 runs to 13 residues. Trimming at V came to 5 bases and at J to 5 bases, leaving 6 bases not matched to a gene. CDR3 protein: CASSLGGWDEQYF. CDR3 in DNA: TGTGCCAGCAGCCTGGGGGGGTGGGACGAGCAGTACTTC.

The chain recombines TRBV27 with TRBJ1-2, with TRBD1 as a possible D gene (5 bases). Germline values: CDR1 MNHEY, CDR2 SMNVEV (reference sequence). With 3 bases removed from V and 1 base from J, the gap between germline ends came to 9 bases. The CDR3 is 14 residues long. The CDR3 region is CASSFSGINYGYTF. CDR3 DNA: TGTGCCAGCAGTTTCTCAGGGATTAACTATGGCTACACCTTC.

Written as DNA, the CDR3 is TGTGCCAGCAGCTGGGGCCCGAGACCTGACTACGAGCAGTACTTC. Its protein is CASSWGPRPDYEQYF. The rearrangement uses TRBV5-5 and TRBJ2-7; a weak D match, TRBD1 (5 bases). Trimming cost V 3 bases and J 3 bases, with 16 bases left between them. Germline CDR1 is SGHKS and CDR2 is YYEKEE (reference sequence). The CDR3 loop spans 15 amino acids.

The sample holds one count of this clone. The V gene is TRBV9, the J gene TRBJ2-1, with D perhaps matching TRBD2 (6 bases). The CDR3 runs to 19 residues. Between the trimmed V and J ends, which lost 5 bases and 13 bases, there was a span of 37 bases. The germline V gene has CDR1 SGDLS and CDR2 YYNGEE. As DNA, the CDR3 is TGTGCCAGCAGTGAACCGGGACTTGCCTCGACAATGAGCAGTTCCCCTCAGTTCTTC. Protein: CASSEPGLASTMSSSPQFF.

This clone has more than one count but fewer than ten. The gene calls are TRBV27 and TRBJ2-7, with D tentatively TRBD1 (6 bases). The CDR3 runs to 14 residues. Germline values: CDR1 MNHEY, CDR2 SMNVEV (reference sequence). Trimming removed 1 base at V and 7 bases at J, with 14 bases between. CDR3 region: CASSLFASGEEQYF. CDR3 in DNA: TGTGCCAGCAGTTTATTTGCCTCAGGGGAAGAGCAGTACTTC.

This chain links TRBV7-2 with TRBJ2-5; the match to TRBD2 covers 7 bases. Germline CDR1 SGHTA, CDR2 FQGNSA. The CDR3 sequence is 14 residues long. V shed 11 bases and J 4 bases; nucleotides not matched to a gene: 13. As DNA, the CDR3 is TGTGCCCTAGTGGGGCTAGCGGTTTTAGAGACCCAGTACTTC. It specifies CALVGLAVLETQYF.